The 29 T cell receptor beta chains below all came from one sample that was sequenced in a study of blood T cell repertoires in COVID-19. Here immunoSEQ multiplex PCR was the method, and the copy in TCRdb shows in-frame clones only, minus some. The data show more than 70,000 clones, with around 88% seen just once and roughly a sixth held by the top ten. Sequencing was carried out using peripheral blood. These TCRs come from a woman aged 80 or older with acute or convalescent COVID-19.

This sequence joins TRBV9 and TRBJ2-1; 13 bases line up with TRBD2. The CDR3 contains 15 residues. V was clipped by 4 bases and J by 8 bases; unmatched bases: 6. Germline V gene data show CDR1 as SGDLS and CDR2 as YYNGEE. The CDR3 is CASSLGLAGSHEQFF. The CDR3 region has the DNA TGTGCCAGCAGCCTGGGACTAGCGGGGTCCCATGAGCAGTTCTTC. Together with reference TRBV9 and TRBJ2-1, the CDR3 gives the full variable domain: DSGVTQTPKHLITATGQRVTLRCSPRSGDLSVYWYQQSLDQGLQFLIQYYNGEERAKGNILERFSAQQFPDLHSELNLSSLELGDSALYFCASSLGLAGSHEQFFGPGTRLTVL.

This clone was counted a single time. This CDR3 is CASSPWSSGANVLTF. DNA for the CDR3: TGTGCCAGCTCACCCTGGAGTTCTGGGGCCAACGTCCTGACTTTC. The gene calls are TRBV18 and TRBJ2-6; no reliable D call. V lost 3 bases and J 1 base, leaving 7 bases between the germline ends. The CDR3 runs 15 residues. Germline CDR1 is KGHSH and CDR2 is LQKENI. Using reference TRBV18 and TRBJ2-6 for the parts outside the CDR3, the full variable domain is NAGVMQNPRHLVRRRGQEARLRCSPMKGHSHVYWYRQLPEEGLKFMVYLQKENIIDESGMPKERFSAEFPKEGPSILRIQQVVRGDSAAYFCASSPWSSGANVLTFGAGSRLTVL.

The CDR3 here is CASSVFRGDGYTF. CDR3 coding DNA: TGTGCCAGCAGCGTATTCAGGGGGGACGGCTACACCTTC. The gene calls are TRBV9 and TRBJ1-2; 7 nucleotides agree with TRBD1. The CDR3 covers 13 residues. Germline CDR1 is SGDLS and CDR2 is YYNGEE. Unmatched junction bases numbered 5, after V lost 1 base and J lost 8 bases.

The chain joins TRBV12-3 or TRBV12-4 to TRBJ2-1; unclear D gene. The CDR3 covers 13 residues. The V gene lost 6 bases and the J gene lost 1 base, with 7 bases spanning the gap. This chain's CDR3 is CASSLSSYNEQFF. CDR3 in DNA: TGTGCCAGCAGCCTTTCTTCCTACAATGAGCAGTTCTTC.

This rearrangement joins TRBV15 to TRBJ1-4; 7 bases align to TRBD1. The V segment lost 3 bases and the J segment 5 bases; nucleotides outside the gene matches: 9. CDR1 is LNHNV and CDR2 is YYDKDF in the germline V gene (reference sequence). The CDR3 sequence is 16 residues long. The CDR3 reads CATSSFPGQLNEKLFF. CDR3 sequence (DNA): TGTGCCACCAGCAGTTTTCCGGGACAGTTAAATGAAAAACTGTTTTTT.

The genes are TRBV18 and TRBJ2-7; tentative D call: TRBD1 (6 bases). Trimming removed 3 bases at V and 7 bases at J, with 16 bases between. This CDR3 region has 14 residues. CDR1 and CDR2 (germline): KGHSH, LQKENI. The CDR3 region is CASSPKEGHGEQYF. The DNA for the CDR3 is TGTGCCAGCTCACCGAAAGAGGGACACGGAGAGCAGTACTTC. Filled out from reference TRBV18 and TRBJ2-7, the complete variable domain reads NAGVMQNPRHLVRRRGQEARLRCSPMKGHSHVYWYRQLPEEGLKFMVYLQKENIIDESGMPKERFSAEFPKEGPSILRIQQVVRGDSAAYFCASSPKEGHGEQYFGPGTRLTVT.

The J gene is TRBJ1-2, the V gene TRBV2; 9 bases fit TRBD1. The junction had 10 bases not matched to a gene; V was cut back by 7 bases and J by 7 bases. The CDR3 runs to 14 residues. Germline V CDR1 and CDR2: SNHLY, FYNNEI. In DNA form, the CDR3 reads TGTGCCAGCACGTCAGGACAGGGGTGGGTTGGCTACACCTTC. It specifies CASTSGQGWVGYTF.

This chain uses TRBV20-1 with TRBJ2-2, with TRBD1 as a possible D gene (6 bases). The V end was cut by 3 bases, the J end by 5 bases, with 10 bases between. The CDR3 is made up of 13 amino acids. Germline values: CDR1 DFQATT, CDR2 SNEGSKA (reference sequence). DNA for the CDR3: TGCAGTGCTAGTCCCCAGGGGACCGGGGAGCTGTTTTTT. As protein: CSASPQGTGELFF.

The rearrangement links TRBV29-1 to TRBJ1-1; 7 bases line up with TRBD1. With V trimmed by 4 bases and J by 0 bases, 14 bases remained unmatched. CDR1 and CDR2 (germline): SQVTM, ANQGSEA. The CDR3 has 17 residues. This CDR3 is CSVGRRSGGAMNTEAFF. The CDR3, as DNA: TGCAGCGTTGGGAGGCGATCAGGGGGAGCGATGAACACTGAAGCTTTCTTT.

The chain couples TRBV6-5 to TRBJ2-6; 7 bases are shared with TRBD2. Germline values: CDR1 MNHEY, CDR2 SVGAGI. This CDR3 is built from 15 residues. V was clipped by 6 bases and J by 0 bases; unmatched bases: 2. In DNA form, the CDR3 reads TGTGCCAGCAGGCGGGGGAGCTCTGGGGCCAACGTCCTGACTTTC. Its translation is CASRRGSSGANVLTF.

This chain joins TRBV28 and TRBJ1-2; TRBD1 matches at 9 bases. The CDR3 runs 17 residues. V gave up 1 base and J gave up 4 bases; unmatched junction bases: 10. Germline V gene data show CDR1 as MDHEN and CDR2 as SYDVKM. The CDR3 coding sequence is TGTGCCAGCAGTTTATCTCGGTTGGACAGGGGATCCTATGGCTACACCTTC. Amino acid sequence: CASSLSRLDRGSYGYTF.

For the CDR3, the DNA is TGTGCCTGGAGTGCGCCTGGGGCCTCTTCCTTAAGGGGTCAGCCCCAGCATTTT. This encodes CAWSAPGASSLRGQPQHF. The rearrangement links TRBV30 to TRBJ1-5; TRBD1 might be the D (5 bases). CDR1 is GTSNPN, CDR2 SVGIG, per germline (reference sequence). V dropped 1 base and J dropped 6 bases, with 25 bases sitting between them. The CDR3 has 18 amino acids. Supplemented by reference TRBV30 and TRBJ1-5, the full variable domain reads SQTIHQWPATLVQPVGSPLSLECTVEGTSNPNLYWYRQAAGRGLQLLFYSVGIGQISSEVPQNLSASRPQDRQFILSSKKLLLSDSGFYLCAWSAPGASSLRGQPQHFGDGTRLSIL.

Only a few counts were recorded for this clone. This chain uses TRBV25-1 with TRBJ2-5, with a possible D match to TRBD2 (5 bases). This CDR3 region has 12 residues. Trimming shortened V by 1 base and J by 5 bases, and 5 bases separated the two germline ends. Germline V gene lookup returns CDR1 MGHDK and CDR2 SYGVNS. CDR3 region: CASSEWEETQYF. The CDR3 DNA reads TGTGCCAGCAGTGAATGGGAGGAGACCCAGTACTTC. The whole variable domain, filled in from reference TRBV25-1 and TRBJ2-5, reads EADIYQTPRYLVIGTGKKITLECSQTMGHDKMYWYQQDPGMELHLIHYSYGVNSTEKGDLSSESTVSRIRTEHFPLTLESARPSHTSQYLCASSEWEETQYFGPGTRLLVL.

The rearrangement joins TRBV18 to TRBJ1-6; D is possibly TRBD1 (5 bases). Trimming pared 0 bases from V and 9 bases from J, leaving 6 bases between. The CDR3 length is 13 residues. Germline-derived CDR1 and CDR2 are KGHSH and LQKENI. CDR3 in DNA: TGTGCCAGCTCACCACCCCAGGGTTCACCCCTCCACTTT. Amino acid sequence: CASSPPQGSPLHF.

This chain joins TRBV6-5 and TRBJ1-5; D is ambiguous. The length of the CDR3 is 14 residues. V lost 6 bases, J lost 4 bases, and 13 bases lay in between. Per germline, CDR1 MNHEY and CDR2 SVGAGI. The CDR3 region is CASSLSTGNQPQHF. CDR3 in DNA: TGTGCCAGCAGCCTATCAACGGGGAATCAGCCCCAGCATTTT.

This clone was seen a few times. The rearrangement uses TRBV19 and TRBJ2-7, with D perhaps TRBD2 (6 bases). Germline assignment: CDR1 LNHDA and CDR2 SQIVND (reference sequence). The V gene lost 4 bases and the J gene lost 5 bases, with 18 bases spanning the gap. The CDR3 length is 15 residues. CDR3 protein: CASSSRGTIINEQYF. In DNA, the CDR3 is TGTGCCAGTAGTAGTCGGGGGACCATCATTAACGAGCAGTACTTC.

The chain is built from TRBV7-8 and TRBJ1-3; 10 positions match TRBD1. V lost 0 bases and J lost 2; bases outside the gene matches: 10. Germline assignment: CDR1 SGHVS and CDR2 FQNEAQ. There are 19 residues in the CDR3. The chain's CDR3 is CASSLARVTGGKAGNTIYF. In nucleotides, the CDR3 is TGTGCCAGCAGCTTAGCCCGGGTGACAGGGGGCAAGGCTGGAAACACCATATATTTT.

This CDR3 reads CASSLAGEKLFF. The CDR3 DNA is TGCGCCAGCAGCTTGGCAGGTGAAAAACTGTTTTTT. The rearrangement links TRBV5-1 to TRBJ1-4; D is unclear. Germline CDR1 is SGHRS and CDR2 is YFSETQ. This CDR3 is 12 amino acids long. V was cut by 0 bases and J by 7 bases, with 4 bases left in between.

The CDR3 DNA sequence: TGTGCCAGCAGTGAAGCATACTACGCTTTCTTT. Its protein product is CASSEAYYAFF. The gene calls are TRBV2 and TRBJ1-1; D is unclear. V lost 0 bases, J lost 11 bases, and 7 bases lay in between. Germline-derived CDR1 and CDR2 are SNHLY and FYNNEI. This CDR3 comprises 11 residues.

V gene TRBV6-5 combines with J gene TRBJ1-2; 9 nucleotides agree with TRBD1. Trimming at V came to 4 bases and at J to 7 bases, leaving 4 bases not matched to a gene. The CDR3 loop spans 13 amino acids. CDR1 is MNHEY, CDR2 SVGAGI, per germline. CDR3 sequence (DNA): TGTGCCAGCAGTTCTACAGGGGGCGGTGGCTACACCTTC. Protein product: CASSSTGGGGYTF.

This chain connects TRBV19 to TRBJ2-7, with 7 positions matching TRBD1. Germline V gene lookup returns CDR1 LNHDA and CDR2 SQIVND (reference sequence). V dropped 3 bases and J dropped 1; count of bases not matched to a gene: 6. The CDR3 runs 15 residues. CDR3 nucleotides: TGTGCCAGTAGTATGGTCACAGGGGCATCCTACGAGCAGTACTTC. Translating gives CASSMVTGASYEQYF.

The chain employs TRBV6-5 and TRBJ1-4, with TRBD1 matching 8 bases. This CDR3 region has 14 residues. Trimming at V came to 6 bases and at J to 7 bases, leaving 7 bases not matched to a gene. CDR1 and CDR2 from the germline V gene are MNHEY and SVGAGI. The chain's CDR3 is CASRTDRGGEKLFF. Written as DNA, the CDR3 is TGTGCCAGCAGGACTGACAGGGGAGGTGAAAAACTGTTTTTT.

The genes are TRBV5-4 and TRBJ2-7; D possibly corresponds to TRBD2 (6 bases). The CDR3 runs to 19 residues. The V end lost 2 bases, the J end lost 0 bases, and 24 bases lay between the germline ends. Germline-derived CDR1 and CDR2 are SGHNT and YYREEE (reference sequence). For the CDR3, the DNA is TGTGCCAGCAGCTTACTAAACCTCCTCCGGGACGGGAGCTCCTACGAGCAGTACTTC. It specifies CASSLLNLLRDGSSYEQYF.

The V gene is TRBV6-6, the J gene TRBJ2-7, with TRBD1 matching 12 bases. Germline V CDR1 and CDR2: MNHNY, SVGAGI (reference sequence). The CDR3 has 13 amino acids. After removal of 11 bases from V and 6 bases from J, the junction contained 8 bases not matched to a gene. CDR3 region: CASSGTGGPEQYF. The CDR3 DNA follows: TGTGCCTCATCGGGGACAGGGGGCCCCGAGCAGTACTTC.

V is TRBV9 and J is TRBJ2-3; 9 bases align to TRBD2. V dropped 3 bases and J dropped 5; count of bases not matched to a gene: 10. Germline values: CDR1 SGDLS, CDR2 YYNGEE. This CDR3 is 16 amino acids long. The CDR3 nucleotides are TGTGCCAGCAGCGGGGCGGGGCTAGCGGGGCGAGATACGCAGTATTTT. Its protein is CASSGAGLAGRDTQYF.

The J gene is TRBJ2-5, the V gene TRBV5-4; D is perhaps TRBD2 (7 bases). V shed 4 bases and J shed 5 bases, with 15 bases lying between them. This CDR3 region has 14 residues. The germline CDR1 and CDR2 sequences are SGHNT and YYREEE (reference sequence). The CDR3 bases are TGTGCCAGCAGCCCTCTAGGGGGGGCGGAGACCCAGTACTTC. Protein: CASSPLGGAETQYF. Supplemented by reference TRBV5-4 and TRBJ2-5, the full variable domain reads ETGVTQSPTHLIKTRGQQVTLRCSSQSGHNTVSWYQQALGQGPQFIFQYYREEENGRGNFPPRFSGLQFPNYSSELNVNALELDDSALYLCASSPLGGAETQYFGPGTRLLVL.

This chain connects TRBV5-1 to TRBJ1-1; D not certain. Per germline, CDR1 SGHRS and CDR2 YFSETQ. V shed 1 base and J shed 0 bases, with 10 bases lying between them. The CDR3 extends over 15 amino acids. The CDR3 nucleotides read TGCGCCAGCAGCTTGTTAGATCCCATGAACACTGAAGCTTTCTTT. Its protein is CASSLLDPMNTEAFF.

This chain joins TRBV9 and TRBJ2-3; tentatively, D is TRBD2 (6 bases). The CDR3 is 18 residues long. V shed 0 bases and J shed 0 bases, with 17 bases lying between them. Germline V gives CDR1 SGDLS, CDR2 YYNGEE. DNA of the CDR3: TGTGCCAGCAGCGTAGGTATTAGCGGTGTTAGCAGCACAGATACGCAGTATTTT. Protein product: CASSVGISGVSSTDTQYF. Combining the CDR3 with reference TRBV9 and TRBJ2-3 gives the whole variable domain DSGVTQTPKHLITATGQRVTLRCSPRSGDLSVYWYQQSLDQGLQFLIQYYNGEERAKGNILERFSAQQFPDLHSELNLSSLELGDSALYFCASSVGISGVSSTDTQYFGPGTRLTVL.

A single count supports this clone. The rearrangement links TRBV7-9 to TRBJ1-1; the match to TRBD1 covers 7 bases. Germline CDR1 and CDR2: SEHNR and FQNEAQ (reference sequence). The CDR3 is 14 residues long. V dropped 4 bases and J dropped 3; count of bases not matched to a gene: 5. The CDR3 region is CASSSTGQYTEAFF. In DNA, the CDR3 is TGTGCCAGCAGCTCAACGGGACAGTACACTGAAGCTTTCTTT.